A few counts support the clone carrying this T cell receptor (beta chain). Its antigen is still unknown. The germline CDR1 and CDR2 sequences are SGHNT and YYREEE (reference sequence). Germline trimming cut 4 bases from V and 2 bases from J; bases unmatched to any gene: 6. This CDR3 spans 15 amino acids. This sample was taken from a study of molecular identifiers for immune sequencing clone quantification. One entry per CDR3 protein, called by TCRdb with MiXCR from the PCR reads. The sample includes approximately 320,000 distinct CDR3 sequences, under 25% of them seen just once. General study findings and limits: Clones carrying above 20 RNA copies accounted for over 98% of effector molecules, under 1% in naive cells.

The V and J genes are TRBV5-4 and TRBJ2-7; 10 bases line up with TRBD1. The sequence came from a human donor in good health. Some libraries in this study had Jurkat cell RNA spiked in. The material sequenced was naive CD8+ T cells from blood, with Jurkat cell RNA spiked in. Described subset: FACS-sorted CD8+CD4-CCR7+CD45RA+ naive T cells. The CDR3 is CASSTGQGVPYEQYF. The CDR3, as DNA: TGTGCCAGCAGCACCGGACAGGGGGTTCCCTACGAGCAGTACTTC.